This T cell receptor (beta chain) was obtained from a study of immune cell composition in non-small cell lung cancer. Whole-study context: Most cases were lung adenocarcinoma or squamous cell carcinoma.

Normal lung was sampled as far from the tumour as possible, at least 3 cm. Method: immunoSEQ multiplex PCR; TCRdb's copy keeps in-frame clones and lacks some. The sample gives around 1,700 clones, less than 75% of which show up once; 15% to 17% is in the top ten. Looked up from germline, CDR1 is MDHEN and CDR2 is SYDVKM. CDR3 length equals 10 residues. Trimming removed 8 bases from V and 6 bases from J, with 7 bases in between. Material for sequencing was non-adjacent lung tissue. The clonotype was recovered from a human donor with non-small cell lung cancer. The genes are TRBV28 and TRBJ1-1; D unresolved. CDR3 sequence (DNA): TGTGCCAGCGCCCGAGCTGAAGCTTTCTTT. Protein sequence: CASARAEAFF.